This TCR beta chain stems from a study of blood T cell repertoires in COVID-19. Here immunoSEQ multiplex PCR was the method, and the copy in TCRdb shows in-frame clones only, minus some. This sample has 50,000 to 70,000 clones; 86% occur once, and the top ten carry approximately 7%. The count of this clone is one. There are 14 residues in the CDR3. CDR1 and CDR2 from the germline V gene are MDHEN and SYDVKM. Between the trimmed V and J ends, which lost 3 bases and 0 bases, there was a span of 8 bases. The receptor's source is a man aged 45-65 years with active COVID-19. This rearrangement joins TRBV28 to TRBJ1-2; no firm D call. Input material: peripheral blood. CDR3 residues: CASSFGGSNYGYTF. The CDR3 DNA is TGTGCCAGCAGTTTTGGCGGCTCTAACTATGGCTACACCTTC.